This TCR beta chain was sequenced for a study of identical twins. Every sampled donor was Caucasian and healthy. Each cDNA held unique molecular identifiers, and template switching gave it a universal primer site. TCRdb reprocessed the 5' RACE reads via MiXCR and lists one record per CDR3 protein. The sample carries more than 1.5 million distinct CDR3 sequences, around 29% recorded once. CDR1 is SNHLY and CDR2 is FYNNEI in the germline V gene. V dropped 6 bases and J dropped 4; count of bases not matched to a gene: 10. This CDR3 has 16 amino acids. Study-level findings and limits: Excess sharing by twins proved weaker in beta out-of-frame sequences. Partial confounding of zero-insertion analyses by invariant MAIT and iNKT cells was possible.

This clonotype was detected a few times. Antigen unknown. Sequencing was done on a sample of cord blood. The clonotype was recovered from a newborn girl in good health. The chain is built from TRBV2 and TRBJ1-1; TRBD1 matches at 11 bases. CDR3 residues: CASRWTGGTGSTEAFF. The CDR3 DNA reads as TGTGCCAGCAGATGGACAGGGGGCACGGGGAGCACTGAAGCTTTCTTT. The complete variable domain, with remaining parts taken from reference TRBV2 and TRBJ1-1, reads EPEVTQTPSHQVTQMGQEVILRCVPISNHLYFYWYRQILGQKVEFLVSFYNNEISEKSEIFDDQFSVERPDGSNFTLKIRSTKLEDSAMYFCASRWTGGTGSTEAFFGQGTRLTVV.